The 20 T cell receptor beta chains below were found in one sample sequenced in a study of blood T cell repertoires in COVID-19. Using immunoSEQ multiplex PCR, the repertoire was profiled, and TCRdb retains in-frame clones only, with some absent. The data show some 390,000 clones, around nine tenths seen once. The source material was peripheral blood. The receptor source for this set is a middle-aged woman with COVID-19, enrolled during active disease.

This clone was observed a handful of times. The chain is built from TRBV21-1 and TRBJ2-7; the table gives TRBD2 as D, unverified against the DNA. TRBV21-1 is a pseudogene. The length of the CDR3 is 14 residues. The CDR3 DNA reads TGTGCCAGCAGCATGGGAGCGCACTGCTACGAGCAGTACTTC. Amino acid sequence: CASSMGAHCYEQYF.

This chain connects TRBV5-5 to TRBJ1-5; TRBD1 might be the D (5 bases). CDR3 length: 15 residues. V shed 5 bases and J shed 9 bases, with 21 bases lying between them. The germline CDR1 and CDR2 sequences are SGHKS and YYEKEE (reference sequence). This CDR3 is CASSTSQGRNLPQHF. Written as DNA, the CDR3 is TGTGCCAGCAGTACATCTCAGGGTCGTAATTTGCCCCAGCATTTT.

The rearrangement joins TRBV28 to TRBJ1-5; a possible D gene is TRBD1 (5 bases). V lost 5 bases to trimming and J lost 6 bases, with 11 bases between them. Germline V CDR1 and CDR2: MDHEN, SYDVKM. This CDR3 region has 13 residues. This chain's CDR3 is CASSGTVSQPQHF. The CDR3 nucleotides read TGTGCCAGCAGTGGGACTGTGAGTCAGCCCCAGCATTTT.

V is TRBV9 and J is TRBJ1-6; 7 bases align to TRBD1. Germline V gene sequence: CDR1 SGDLS, CDR2 YYNGEE. V trimming: 1 base; J trimming: 4 bases; junction bases outside the gene matches: 8. CDR3 length equals 17 residues. The CDR3: CASSVSRTGEYNSPLHF. For the CDR3, the DNA is TGTGCCAGCAGCGTATCCAGGACAGGAGAATATAATTCACCCCTCCACTTT.

The genes are TRBV6-1 and TRBJ1-5; D not resolved. CDR3 length: 16 residues. V was trimmed by 2 bases and J by 0 bases, leaving 11 bases between them. Germline CDR1 MNHNS, CDR2 SASEGT. The CDR3 sequence: CASSEFGRFSNQPQHF. CDR3 sequence (DNA): TGTGCCAGCAGTGAATTCGGCAGGTTTAGCAATCAGCCCCAGCATTTT.

The gene calls are TRBV30 and TRBJ1-2, with unresolved D. This CDR3 is 14 amino acids long. Germline V gene sequence: CDR1 GTSNPN, CDR2 SVGIG (reference sequence). Trimming stripped 2 bases from V and 6 bases from J, with 16 bases between. CDR3 coding DNA: TGTGCCTGGAGTTCCCTTTGGATCGGGGATGGCTACACCTTC. Encoded protein: CAWSSLWIGDGYTF.

The chain joins TRBV9 to TRBJ2-1; D is uncertain. Per the germline V gene, CDR1 is SGDLS and CDR2 is YYNGEE. This CDR3 is built from 13 residues. V lost 1 base, J lost 6 bases, and 8 bases lay in between. The CDR3 sequence: CASSVNTVNEQFF. DNA for the CDR3: TGTGCCAGCAGCGTAAACACCGTCAATGAGCAGTTCTTC.

The CDR3 DNA follows: TGTGCCAGCAGTGAGATCTCCAAAATTGGACTAGCGGGAAGCGTCTTCTACAATGAGCAGTTCTTC. It translates to CASSEISKIGLAGSVFYNEQFF. V gene TRBV2 combines with J gene TRBJ2-1, with 12 bases matching TRBD2. Trimming at V came to 3 bases and at J to 3 bases, leaving 21 bases not matched to a gene. The CDR3 sequence is 22 residues long. Looked up from germline, CDR1 is SNHLY and CDR2 is FYNNEI.

This clone was seen only once. Here the CDR3 reads CASSPTLAGGNEQFF. The CDR3 DNA is TGTGCCAGCAGCCCGACTCTAGCGGGGGGGAATGAGCAGTTCTTC. The chain links TRBV7-9 to TRBJ2-1; 12 bases are a match to TRBD2. V was pared by 5 bases and J by 7 bases, with 6 bases of the junction left unmatched. CDR1 is SEHNR, CDR2 FQNEAQ, per germline (reference sequence). The CDR3 length is 15 residues.

The chain links TRBV24-1 to TRBJ1-1; no clear D. This CDR3 contains 11 residues. Germline V CDR1 and CDR2: KGHDR, SFDVKD. Trimming removed 3 bases at V and 7 bases at J, with 5 bases between. CDR3 DNA: TGTGCCACCAGTGATCTAGATGAAGCTTTCTTT. This encodes CATSDLDEAFF.

The gene calls are TRBV5-1 and TRBJ1-5; no reliable D call. V dropped 0 bases and J dropped 7 bases, with 8 bases sitting between them. This CDR3 contains 13 residues. CDR1 is SGHRS, CDR2 YFSETQ, per germline. The CDR3 DNA is TGCGCCAGCAGCTTGGGCCCGAGGCAGCCCCAGCATTTT. Encoded protein: CASSLGPRQPQHF.

This chain uses TRBV5-4 with TRBJ1-4; perhaps TRBD1 as D (5 bases). V was trimmed by 2 bases and J by 13 bases, leaving 12 bases between them. The CDR3 spans 12 residues. The germline gives CDR1 SGHNT, CDR2 YYREEE (reference sequence). CDR3 DNA sequence: TGTGCCAGCAGCTTAAACCAGCAGGGACTGTTTTTT. Translated: CASSLNQQGLFF.

The chain recombines TRBV6-4 with TRBJ2-7, with TRBD1 identical over 8 bases. V lost 0 bases, J lost 7 bases, and 23 bases stayed unmatched. Germline V gene lookup returns CDR1 MRHNA and CDR2 SNTAGT. The CDR3 is 20 residues long. CDR3 in amino acids: CASSDSRRTGSNIELYEQYF. CDR3 nucleotide sequence: TGTGCCAGCAGTGACTCACGTAGGACAGGGAGTAATATCGAGTTGTATGAGCAGTACTTC.

V usage is TRBV27 and J usage is TRBJ1-3; D is undetermined. The CDR3 is 13 residues long. V dropped 4 bases and J dropped 1 base, with 5 bases sitting between them. Germline V gene data show CDR1 as MNHEY and CDR2 as SMNVEV (reference sequence). CDR3 nucleotide sequence: TGTGCCAGCAGTTATTCTTCTGGAAACACCATATATTTT. Its protein is CASSYSSGNTIYF.

The chain couples TRBV6-1 to TRBJ2-4, with 7 bases identical to TRBD1. J gave up 4 bases and V 2 bases, and 5 bases lay outside the gene matches. The germline V gene has CDR1 MNHNS and CDR2 SASEGT. There are 15 residues in the CDR3. This chain's CDR3 is CASSELTGVKNIQYF. As DNA, the CDR3 is TGTGCCAGCAGTGAATTAACAGGGGTTAAAAACATTCAGTACTTC.

V usage is TRBV5-1 and J usage is TRBJ2-1; TRBD2 matches at 13 bases. V was pared by 4 bases and J by 2 bases, with 6 bases of the junction left unmatched. Germline CDR1 SGHRS, CDR2 YFSETQ. This CDR3 has 17 amino acids. CDR3 region: CASSPMGLAGPYNEQFF. Here the CDR3 DNA reads TGCGCCAGCAGCCCCATGGGACTAGCGGGACCCTACAATGAGCAGTTCTTC.

The chain employs TRBV9 and TRBJ1-6; 7 bases fit TRBD1. CDR3 length: 16 residues. V lost 3 bases, J lost 4 bases, and 7 bases stayed unmatched. The germline V gene encodes CDR1 SGDLS and CDR2 YYNGEE. The CDR3 is CASSAGQRNYNSPLHF. DNA of the CDR3: TGTGCCAGCAGCGCGGGACAGAGAAATTATAATTCACCCCTCCACTTT.

The chain recombines TRBV18 with TRBJ2-4, with a tentative D call TRBD2 (7 bases). Germline CDR1 reads KGHSH; CDR2 reads LQKENI. The CDR3 is 16 amino acids. Trimming pared 0 bases from V and 0 bases from J, leaving 9 bases between. The chain's CDR3 is CASSPPGGLAKNIQYF. In nucleotides, the CDR3 is TGTGCCAGCTCACCACCGGGGGGGCTAGCCAAAAACATTCAGTACTTC.

This chain connects TRBV19 to TRBJ1-5; D possibly corresponds to TRBD1 (6 bases). Germline V gene lookup returns CDR1 LNHDA and CDR2 SQIVND (reference sequence). The CDR3 is 15 residues long. V shed 2 bases and J shed 5 bases, with 13 bases lying between them. CDR3 sequence (DNA): TGTGCCAGTAGTATACAGGGGTTACACTATCAGCCCCAGCATTTT. Protein sequence: CASSIQGLHYQPQHF. The whole variable domain, remainder taken from reference TRBV19 and TRBJ1-5, is DGGITQSPKYLFRKEGQNVTLSCEQNLNHDAMYWYRQDPGQGLRLIYYSQIVNDFQKGDIAEGYSVSREKKESFPLTVTSAQKNPTAFYLCASSIQGLHYQPQHFGDGTRLSIL.

The CDR3 DNA is TGTGCCAGCAGTCCCCAGCGATTCTACGAGCAGTACTTC. Encoded protein: CASSPQRFYEQYF. The chain links TRBV28 to TRBJ2-7; D not resolved. This CDR3 region has 13 residues. The V gene's germline CDR1 is MDHEN and CDR2 SYDVKM. Trimming removed 5 bases at V and 3 bases at J, with 11 bases between.